The 22 T cell receptor beta chains below all came from one sample that was sequenced in a study of blood T cell repertoires in COVID-19. TCRdb keeps only in-frame clones here, not all; method: immunoSEQ multiplex PCR. The profile shows roughly 330,000 clones, roughly 85% of them singletons. Sequencing was done on a sample of PBMCs or T cells enriched from blood (not recorded which). These receptors originate from a woman aged 25 to 39 who had recovered from COVID-19.

The chain carries TRBV6-2 or TRBV6-3 and TRBJ2-5; TRBD1 might be the D (5 bases). The length of the CDR3 is 14 residues. The V gene lost 2 bases and the J gene lost 1 base, with 8 bases spanning the gap. CDR1 MNHEY and CDR2 SVGEGT come from the germline V gene. CDR3 loop: CASSYPGPQETQYF. The CDR3 DNA reads TGTGCCAGCAGTTACCCAGGGCCCCAAGAGACCCAGTACTTC.

This chain connects TRBV7-8 to TRBJ1-2, with D possibly being TRBD1 (6 bases). Germline values: CDR1 SGHVS, CDR2 FQNEAQ. Trimming removed 5 bases at V and 2 bases at J, with 15 bases between. The CDR3 is 15 amino acids. CDR3 amino acids: CASSITGTINYGYTF. CDR3 in DNA: TGTGCCAGCAGCATAACCGGGACAATAAACTATGGCTACACCTTC.

The genes are TRBV15 and TRBJ2-3; D not resolved. Germline CDR1 LNHNV, CDR2 YYDKDF (reference sequence). This CDR3 is built from 13 residues. Between the trimmed V and J ends, which lost 1 base and 3 bases, there was a span of 5 bases. The CDR3 DNA sequence: TGTGCCACCAGCAGAGGTCAGACAGATACGCAGTATTTT. Amino acid sequence: CATSRGQTDTQYF.

The chain couples TRBV6-5 to TRBJ2-7, with a possible D match to TRBD2 (5 bases). Trimming cost V 10 bases and J 5 bases, with 18 bases left between them. Germline-derived CDR1 and CDR2 are MNHEY and SVGAGI. CDR3 size: 13 residues. CDR3 protein: CATSRGVGDEQYF. In DNA form, the CDR3 reads TGTGCCACCAGCCGGGGTGTCGGGGACGAGCAGTACTTC.

This clone has a handful of counts. The rearrangement uses TRBV16 and TRBJ1-6; no clear D. The V gene's germline CDR1 is KGHSY and CDR2 FQNENV. There are 14 residues in the CDR3. V lost 2 bases, J lost 7 bases, and 9 bases lay in between. The CDR3 spells CASSQTGRNSPLHF. DNA for the CDR3: TGTGCCAGCAGCCAAACGGGTAGGAATTCACCCCTCCACTTT. Full variable domain (missing parts from reference TRBV16 and TRBJ1-6): GEEVAQTPKHLVRGEGQKAKLYCAPIKGHSYVFWYQQVLKNEFKFLISFQNENVFDETGMPKERFSAKCLPNSPCSLEIQATKLEDSAVYFCASSQTGRNSPLHFGNGTRLTVT.

The rearrangement links TRBV19 to TRBJ1-2; D is ambiguous. V shed 10 bases and J shed 0 bases, with 6 bases lying between them. CDR3 length: 11 residues. Looked up from germline, CDR1 is LNHDA and CDR2 is SQIVND (reference sequence). The CDR3 region is CATRANYGYTF. Written as DNA, the CDR3 is TGTGCCACCCGAGCTAACTATGGCTACACCTTC.

This chain uses TRBV19 with TRBJ1-4; no definite D call. The CDR3 runs to 14 residues. Germline CDR1 and CDR2: LNHDA and SQIVND (reference sequence). The V gene lost 6 bases and the J gene lost 4 bases, with 12 bases spanning the gap. The chain's CDR3 is CASRLYGSNEKLFF. The CDR3 nucleotides are TGTGCCAGTAGACTATACGGGAGTAATGAAAAACTGTTTTTT.

This chain links TRBV7-2 with TRBJ1-4; 7 bases match TRBD1. Germline loops: CDR1 SGHTA, CDR2 FQGNSA. Trimming took 5 bases from V and 12 from J; bases not matched to a gene: 12. The CDR3 has 14 amino acids. Written as DNA, the CDR3 is TGTGCCAGCAGCCCAGGGACAGTGTCTGGTGAACTGTTTTTT. It translates to CASSPGTVSGELFF.

The chain has TRBV19 and TRBJ2-2; D not resolved. Germline CDR1 is LNHDA and CDR2 is SQIVND (reference sequence). Trimming pared 5 bases from V and 8 bases from J, leaving 9 bases between. This CDR3 is built from 12 residues. This chain's CDR3 is CASSSSRGELFF. The CDR3 coding sequence is TGTGCCAGTAGTTCCTCCAGGGGGGAGCTGTTTTTT.

The gene calls are TRBV9 and TRBJ2-1, with TRBD2 matching over 9 bases. In germline, CDR1 is SGDLS, CDR2 YYNGEE. Trimming removed 3 bases from V and 5 bases from J; junction bases left unmatched: 9. The CDR3 sequence is 16 residues long. The CDR3 region has the DNA TGTGCCAGCAGCGCCCCGTCAGCGGGGGGCCACAATGAGCAGTTCTTC. It encodes CASSAPSAGGHNEQFF.

This clone is a singleton in its sample. This chain joins TRBV6-2 or TRBV6-3 and TRBJ2-1, with 9 bases matching TRBD1. The CDR3 contains 16 residues. Per the germline V gene, CDR1 is MNHEY and CDR2 is SVGEGT. The J segment lost 2 bases and the V segment lost 6 bases, leaving 8 bases of the junction unmatched. In DNA form, the CDR3 reads TGTGCCAGCAGCCCCGGGACAGGGTGGGCCTACAATGAGCAGTTCTTC. It encodes CASSPGTGWAYNEQFF.

This chain links TRBV3-1 (or the pseudogene TRBV3-2) with TRBJ2-7, with D tentatively TRBD1 (6 bases). V was pared by 2 bases and J by 5 bases, with 7 bases between. The V gene's germline CDR1 is LGHDT and CDR2 YNNKEL (reference sequence). The CDR3 totals 12 residues. As DNA, the CDR3 is TGTGCCAGCAGCCAAACAGGGAACGAGCAGTACTTC. This gives the protein CASSQTGNEQYF.

The chain carries TRBV7-9 and TRBJ1-3; maybe TRBD1 (6 bases). The CDR3 has 15 amino acids. The germline CDR1 and CDR2 sequences are SEHNR and FQNEAQ (reference sequence). V was pared by 5 bases and J by 7 bases, with 18 bases between. In nucleotides, the CDR3 is TGTGCCAGCAGCCCAGGGCTGGGGGCTAAGAACACCATATATTTT. As protein: CASSPGLGAKNTIYF. The variable domain in full, completed from reference TRBV7-9 and TRBJ1-3, reads DTGVSQNPRHKITKRGQNVTFRCDPISEHNRLYWYRQTLGQGPEFLTYFQNEAQLEKSRLLSDRFSAERPKGSFSTLEIQRTEQGDSAMYLCASSPGLGAKNTIYFGEGSWLTVV.

The chain couples TRBV6-5 to TRBJ1-5; a possible D gene is TRBD1 (6 bases). CDR1 is MNHEY and CDR2 is SVGAGI in the germline V gene. Trimming removed 2 bases from V and 7 bases from J, with 12 bases in between. The CDR3 loop spans 14 amino acids. The DNA of the CDR3 is TGTGCCAGCAGTTACAGGGCAGGGGTCCAGCCCCAGCATTTT. This codes for CASSYRAGVQPQHF.

The table lists this clone with a count of one. This chain connects TRBV5-1 to TRBJ1-4, with D hard to call. This CDR3 has 15 residues. V was cut by 0 bases and J by 4 bases, with 10 bases left in between. Germline CDR1 reads SGHRS; CDR2 reads YFSETQ. The CDR3 spells CASSLVGGINEKLFF. The CDR3 DNA reads as TGCGCCAGCAGCTTGGTCGGAGGGATTAATGAAAAACTGTTTTTT.

The chain is built from TRBV5-4 and TRBJ2-5; D unclear. CDR3 length: 14 amino acids. Trimming stripped 0 bases from V and 5 bases from J, with 11 bases between. Germline V CDR1 and CDR2: SGHNT, YYREEE (reference sequence). The CDR3: CASSLGLDVETQYF. Here the CDR3 DNA reads TGTGCCAGCAGCTTGGGTCTAGATGTTGAGACCCAGTACTTC.

The genes are TRBV5-1 and TRBJ2-2; TRBD1 aligns across 9 bases. The CDR3 loop spans 15 amino acids. J was trimmed by 5 bases and V by 3 bases; bases with no gene match: 5. The germline V gene has CDR1 SGHRS and CDR2 YFSETQ. The CDR3: CASSSGTGSTGELFF. In nucleotides, the CDR3 is TGCGCCAGCAGCTCCGGGACAGGGAGTACCGGGGAGCTGTTTTTT.

The V gene is TRBV11-2, the J gene TRBJ2-1; D remains ambiguous. Germline V gene data show CDR1 as SGHAT and CDR2 as FQNNGV. Trimming took 3 bases from V and 0 from J, leaving 9 bases between them. The CDR3 extends over 15 amino acids. CDR3 region: CASSLFPSSYNEQFF. CDR3 nucleotide sequence: TGTGCCAGCAGCTTGTTTCCGAGCTCCTACAATGAGCAGTTCTTC. The complete variable domain, with remaining parts taken from reference TRBV11-2 and TRBJ2-1, reads EAGVAQSPRYKIIEKRQSVAFWCNPISGHATLYWYQQILGQGPKLLIQFQNNGVVDDSQLPKDRFSAERLKGVDSTLKIQPAKLEDSAVYLCASSLFPSSYNEQFFGPGTRLTVL.

The chain is built from TRBV19 and TRBJ1-1, with TRBD1 matching 7 bases. Looked up from germline, CDR1 is LNHDA and CDR2 is SQIVND (reference sequence). V shed 5 bases and J 0 bases; nucleotides not matched to a gene: 3. The CDR3 is 14 amino acids. The CDR3 is CASSEGQVNTEAFF. The CDR3 DNA reads TGTGCCAGTAGTGAAGGACAGGTGAACACTGAAGCTTTCTTT.

V is TRBV27 and J is TRBJ2-1; 8 bases align to TRBD2. Losses at the gene ends were 5 bases for V and 9 bases for J; bases not matched to a gene: 9. Germline values: CDR1 MNHEY, CDR2 SMNVEV (reference sequence). CDR3 length: 14 residues. Written as DNA, the CDR3 is TGTGCCAGCAGTCGACCCGGGACTAGGCGTGAGCAGTTCTTC. It yields the protein CASSRPGTRREQFF.

The rearrangement uses TRBV3-1 (or the pseudogene TRBV3-2) and TRBJ1-2, with D perhaps TRBD1 (5 bases). The CDR3 loop spans 15 amino acids. Germline V gene sequence: CDR1 LGHDT, CDR2 YNNKEL (reference sequence). Trimming pared 4 bases from V and 6 bases from J, leaving 18 bases between. CDR3 in DNA: TGTGCCAGCAGCCTCCCTGGCGGGGGAGGTGATGGCTACACCTTC. It codes for CASSLPGGGGDGYTF.

The chain has TRBV9 and TRBJ1-1; possibly TRBD1 for D (5 bases). V shed 4 bases and J shed 2 bases, with 15 bases lying between them. This CDR3 contains 15 residues. From germline, CDR1 is SGDLS and CDR2 YYNGEE. CDR3 nucleotide sequence: TGTGCCAGCAGCCCGGATCCAGGGTCAAACACTGAAGCTTTCTTT. The encoded protein is CASSPDPGSNTEAFF.